This T cell receptor beta chain was recovered during a study of shared clonotypes between healthy human individuals. Each subset's genomic DNA was split evenly across several immunoSEQ plates. TCRdb keeps only in-frame clones here, not all; method: immunoSEQ multiplex PCR. The sample has more than 850,000 clones, approximately 80% seen once; the top ten hold around 0.47%. Study-wide findings and caveats: Sorted-subset sequencing, rarefaction showed, was incomplete despite large depth. With a handful of donors compared, about 5% of naive CD4 clonotypes were shared. Represented genetic and exposure-history diversity was restricted by having few donors.

This CDR3 has 11 amino acids. J lost 11 bases, V lost 3 bases, and 3 bases had no gene match. CDR1 is SGHTA and CDR2 is FQGNSA in the germline V gene. This clone occurred a few times. Its target is unknown. This receptor was taken from a man aged 18-30 years in good health. Some clones in this sample may be carry-over from other donors' samples. The specimen sequenced was memory CD4+ T cells from PBMCs. Described subset: CD45RA-negative fraction. The chain links TRBV7-2 to TRBJ1-1; 7 bases agree with TRBD1. CDR3 loop: CASSLDRQAFF. In nucleotides, the CDR3 is TGTGCCAGCAGCTTGGACAGGCAGGCTTTCTTT.